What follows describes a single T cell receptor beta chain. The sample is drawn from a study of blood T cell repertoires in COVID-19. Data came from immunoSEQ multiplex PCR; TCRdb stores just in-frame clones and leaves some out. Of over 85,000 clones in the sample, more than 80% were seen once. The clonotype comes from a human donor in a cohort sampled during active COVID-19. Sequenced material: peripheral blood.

The CDR3 sequence: CASSLRLAGRSFHGDTQYF. The CDR3 DNA follows: TGTGCCAGCAGCTTGCGGCTAGCGGGGAGGTCGTTTCACGGAGATACGCAGTATTTT. The rearrangement links TRBV5-6 to TRBJ2-3, with 9 bases aligning to TRBD2. Germline V gene sequence: CDR1 SGHDT, CDR2 YYEEEE. The CDR3 is made up of 19 amino acids. J gave up 5 bases and V 1 base, and 17 bases lay outside the gene matches.